This passage covers 5 T cell receptor beta chains from one sample sequenced in a study of OX40 agonist ivuxolimab in advanced cancers. TCRdb's table, derived via immunoSEQ multiplex PCR, lists solely in-frame clones and lacks some. The sample lists fewer than 25,000 clones, around 79% seen once, with 15% to 20% in the top ten. The sample in question was CD4+ or CD8+ T cells sorted from blood, obtained in a trial of the OX40 agonist ivuxolimab. The receptors stem from an adult with an advanced solid tumor such as melanoma, head and neck, liver or kidney cancer.

This clone was seen only a few times. The chain combines TRBV6-5 with TRBJ2-1, with a possible D match to TRBD1 (5 bases). The CDR3 covers 13 residues. Trimming removed 5 bases from V and 6 bases from J, with 11 bases in between. Germline loops: CDR1 MNHEY, CDR2 SVGAGI. CDR3 DNA: TGTGCCAGCAGTGATAGGGGCCCCAATGAGCAGTTCTTC. Its translation is CASSDRGPNEQFF.

V usage is TRBV4-1 and J usage is TRBJ2-7, with D possibly being TRBD2 (6 bases). V shed 2 bases and J shed 0 bases, with 17 bases lying between them. Looked up from germline, CDR1 is MGHRA and CDR2 is YSYEKL. The CDR3 is made up of 17 amino acids. CDR3 sequence: CASSQPHLGTASYEQYF. DNA of the CDR3: TGCGCCAGCAGCCAACCCCACCTTGGGACTGCCTCCTACGAGCAGTACTTC.

The chain couples TRBV7-9 to TRBJ1-5, with 7 positions matching TRBD1. The J segment lost 4 bases and the V segment lost 1 base, leaving 1 base of the junction unmatched. Germline V gene data show CDR1 as SEHNR and CDR2 as FQNEAQ (reference sequence). CDR3 length equals 14 residues. Here the CDR3 DNA reads TGTGCCAGCAGCTTAGGACAGGGAAATCAGCCCCAGCATTTT. Residues: CASSLGQGNQPQHF.

The chain links TRBV2 to TRBJ2-7; TRBD2 matches at 10 bases. Germline CDR1 SNHLY, CDR2 FYNNEI. Germline trimming cut 3 bases from V and 0 bases from J; bases unmatched to any gene: 5. The CDR3 extends over 16 amino acids. The CDR3 DNA reads TGTGCCAGCAGTGATGTTAGCGGGGGGAACTCCTACGAGCAGTACTTC. Translated: CASSDVSGGNSYEQYF.

This clone was seen only a few times. The CDR3 nucleotides read TGCGCCAGCAGCCAAGAAGACAGGGAGATGTACGAGCAGTACTTC. This codes for CASSQEDREMYEQYF. The J gene is TRBJ2-7, the V gene TRBV4-1, with 7 positions matching TRBD1. This CDR3 region has 15 residues. J lost 4 bases, V lost 0 bases, and 6 bases had no gene match. CDR1 is MGHRA and CDR2 is YSYEKL in the germline V gene.